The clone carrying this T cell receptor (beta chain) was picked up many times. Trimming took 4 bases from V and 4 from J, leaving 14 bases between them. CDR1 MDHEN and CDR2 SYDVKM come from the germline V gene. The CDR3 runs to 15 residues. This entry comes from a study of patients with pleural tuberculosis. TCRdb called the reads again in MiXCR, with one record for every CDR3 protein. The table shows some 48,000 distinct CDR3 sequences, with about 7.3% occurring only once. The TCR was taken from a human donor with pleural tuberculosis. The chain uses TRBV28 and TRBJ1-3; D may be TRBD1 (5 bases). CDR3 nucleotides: TGTGCCAGCAGTTCTCCCCAGGGACCCGGAAACACCATATATTTT. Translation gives CASSSPQGPGNTIYF.